These T cell receptor beta chains were read from a single sample in a study of cytomegalovirus exposure and HLA in healthy donors. Assay used: immunoSEQ multiplex PCR; TCRdb lists only in-frame clones, some missing. The table records approximately 61,000 clones, roughly 68% of them present only once. The sequenced sample was PBMCs. These receptors were taken from a woman aged 45-65 years in good health and CMV-seronegative. Both conserved end residues are part of each CDR3. The D gene is left open where the match is weak. Only part of the rows carry a size: once, few, many, or a class if the clone is expanded.

TRBJ2-7 once TRBD1 TRBV5-4 CASSITGGSEQYF TGTGCCAGCAGCATTACAGGGGGATCCGAGCAGTACTTC
TRBJ1-2 - TRBD1 TRBV4-1 CASSQPTGGGYGYTF TGCGCCAGCAGCCAACCGACAGGGGGCGGCTATGGCTACACCTTC
TRBJ1-2 - TRBD1 TRBV7-3 CASSLDRDTPGYTF TGTGCCAGCAGCTTAGACAGGGATACTCCGGGCTACACCTTC
TRBJ1-1 - - TRBV5-4 CASSGRGGNTEAFF TGTGCCAGCAGCGGTCGTGGAGGGAACACTGAAGCTTTCTTT
TRBJ2-7 - - TRBV5-1 CASSLADSSGEQYF TGCGCCAGCAGCTTGGCAGACAGCTCAGGCGAGCAGTACTTC
TRBJ2-1 - TRBD2 TRBV5-1 CASSPQGTKRGYNEQFF TGCGCCAGCAGCCCGCAAGGGACCAAGCGGGGGTACAATGAGCAGTTCTTC
TRBJ1-2 once - TRBV28 CASEQAISYGYTF TGTGCCAGCGAACAGGCGATATCCTATGGCTACACCTTC
TRBJ2-7 - - TRBV5-8 CASSLEEGRGLSYEQYF TGTGCCAGCAGCTTGGAGGAGGGTCGGGGCCTTTCCTACGAGCAGTACTTC
TRBJ2-7 - - TRBV28 CASGRGLSYEQYF TGTGCCAGCGGGCGGGGTCTCTCCTACGAGCAGTACTTC
TRBJ1-3 few TRBD1 TRBV5-1 CASSLGKGQSNSGNTIYF TGCGCCAGCAGCTTAGGAAAGGGACAGTCAAACTCTGGAAACACCATATATTTT